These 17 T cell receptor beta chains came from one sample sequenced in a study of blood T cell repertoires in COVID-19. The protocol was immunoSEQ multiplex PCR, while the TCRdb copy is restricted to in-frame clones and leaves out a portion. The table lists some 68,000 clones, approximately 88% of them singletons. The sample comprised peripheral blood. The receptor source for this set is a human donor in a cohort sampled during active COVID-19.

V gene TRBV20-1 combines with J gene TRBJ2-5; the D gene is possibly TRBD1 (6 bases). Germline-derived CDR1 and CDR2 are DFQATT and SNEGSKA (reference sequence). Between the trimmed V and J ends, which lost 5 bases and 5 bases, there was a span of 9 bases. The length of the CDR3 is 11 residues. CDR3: CSAVDRETQYF. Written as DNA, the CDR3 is TGCAGTGCTGTCGACAGGGAGACCCAGTACTTC.

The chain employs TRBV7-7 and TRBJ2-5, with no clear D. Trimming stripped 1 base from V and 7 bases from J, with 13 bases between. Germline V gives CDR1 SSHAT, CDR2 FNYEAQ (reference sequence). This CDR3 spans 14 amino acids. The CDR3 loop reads CASSLVYQTGTQYF. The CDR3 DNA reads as TGTGCCAGCAGCTTAGTGTATCAGACTGGGACCCAGTACTTC.

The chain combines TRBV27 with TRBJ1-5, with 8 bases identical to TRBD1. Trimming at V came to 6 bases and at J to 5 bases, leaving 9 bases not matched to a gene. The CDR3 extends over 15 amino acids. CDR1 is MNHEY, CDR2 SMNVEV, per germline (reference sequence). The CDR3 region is CASSPDRVVHQPQHF. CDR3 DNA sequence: TGTGCCAGCAGCCCGGACAGGGTTGTTCATCAGCCCCAGCATTTT.

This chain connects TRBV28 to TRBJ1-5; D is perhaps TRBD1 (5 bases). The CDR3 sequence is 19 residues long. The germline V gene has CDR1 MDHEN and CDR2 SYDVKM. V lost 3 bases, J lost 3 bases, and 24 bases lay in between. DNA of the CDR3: TGTGCCAGCAGTTTGGGGTTAAGTGCAGGGAGGATTTACAATCAGCCCCAGCATTTT. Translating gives CASSLGLSAGRIYNQPQHF.

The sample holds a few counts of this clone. DNA for the CDR3: TGTGCCAGCAGTGGGCCACCGGGACTACGATCCTACGAGCAGTACTTC. It encodes CASSGPPGLRSYEQYF. The rearrangement links TRBV6-1 to TRBJ2-7; 7 nucleotides line up with TRBD2. Trimming at V came to 4 bases and at J to 1 base, leaving 10 bases not matched to a gene. This CDR3 contains 16 residues. CDR1 and CDR2 (germline): MNHNS, SASEGT.

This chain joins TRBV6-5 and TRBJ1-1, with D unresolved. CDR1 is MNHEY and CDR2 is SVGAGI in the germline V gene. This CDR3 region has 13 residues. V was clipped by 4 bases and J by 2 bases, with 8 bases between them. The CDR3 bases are TGTGCCAGCAGTTCGGAGGTTAACACTGAAGCTTTCTTT. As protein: CASSSEVNTEAFF.

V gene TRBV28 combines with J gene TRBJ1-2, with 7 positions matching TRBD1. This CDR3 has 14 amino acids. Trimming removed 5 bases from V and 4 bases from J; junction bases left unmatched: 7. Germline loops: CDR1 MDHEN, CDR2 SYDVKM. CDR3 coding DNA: TGTGCCAGCAGTACCCCAGACAGGGTCTATGGCTACACCTTC. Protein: CASSTPDRVYGYTF.

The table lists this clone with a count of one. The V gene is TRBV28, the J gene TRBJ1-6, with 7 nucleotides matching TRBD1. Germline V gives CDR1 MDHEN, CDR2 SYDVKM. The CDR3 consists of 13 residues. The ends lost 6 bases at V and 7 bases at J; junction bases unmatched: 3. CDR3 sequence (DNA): TGTGCCAGCAGGGCACAGGGGAATTCACCCCTCCACTTT. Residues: CASRAQGNSPLHF.

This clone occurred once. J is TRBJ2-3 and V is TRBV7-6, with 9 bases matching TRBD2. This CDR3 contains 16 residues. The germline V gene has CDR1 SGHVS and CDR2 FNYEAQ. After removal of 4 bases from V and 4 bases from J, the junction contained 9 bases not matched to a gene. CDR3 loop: CASSSRLAASPDTQYF. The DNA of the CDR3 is TGTGCCAGCAGCTCCAGACTAGCGGCCTCCCCAGATACGCAGTATTTT.

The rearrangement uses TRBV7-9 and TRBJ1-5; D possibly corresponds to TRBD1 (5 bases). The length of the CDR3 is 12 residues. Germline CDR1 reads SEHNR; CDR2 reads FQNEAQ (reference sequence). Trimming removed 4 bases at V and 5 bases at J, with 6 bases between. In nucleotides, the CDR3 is TGTGCCAGCAGCTCGGGGGATCAGCCCCAGCATTTT. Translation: CASSSGDQPQHF.

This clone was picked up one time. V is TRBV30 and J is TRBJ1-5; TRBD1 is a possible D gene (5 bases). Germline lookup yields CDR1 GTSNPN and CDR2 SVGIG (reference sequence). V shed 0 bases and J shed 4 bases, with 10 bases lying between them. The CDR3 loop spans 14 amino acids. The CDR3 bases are TGTGCCTGGAGTGTAGAAGGGGTTAATCAGCCCCAGCATTTT. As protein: CAWSVEGVNQPQHF.

The CDR3 region is CASSFRPNNSPLHF. For the CDR3, the DNA is TGTGCCAGCAGCTTCCGCCCTAATAATTCACCCCTCCACTTT. This chain joins TRBV5-5 and TRBJ1-6; D is uncertain. The CDR3 runs to 14 residues. V lost 2 bases to trimming and J lost 5 bases, with 8 bases between them. The germline CDR1 and CDR2 sequences are SGHKS and YYEKEE (reference sequence).

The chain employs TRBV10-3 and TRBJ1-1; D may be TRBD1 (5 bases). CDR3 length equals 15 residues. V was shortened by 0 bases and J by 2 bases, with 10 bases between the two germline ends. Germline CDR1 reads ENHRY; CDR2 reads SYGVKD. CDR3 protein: CAISESGGENTEAFF. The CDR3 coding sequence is TGTGCCATCAGTGAGTCGGGGGGTGAAAACACTGAAGCTTTCTTT.

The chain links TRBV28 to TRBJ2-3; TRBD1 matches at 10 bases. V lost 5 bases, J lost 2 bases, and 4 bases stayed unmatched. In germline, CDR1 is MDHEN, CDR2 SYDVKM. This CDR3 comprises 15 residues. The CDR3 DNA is TGTGCCAGCAGTCGACAGGGGGCAAACACAGATACGCAGTATTTT. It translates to CASSRQGANTDTQYF.

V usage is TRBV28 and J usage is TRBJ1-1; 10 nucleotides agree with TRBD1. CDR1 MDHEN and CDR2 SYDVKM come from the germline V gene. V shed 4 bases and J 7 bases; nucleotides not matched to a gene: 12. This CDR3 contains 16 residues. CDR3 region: CASSSPDRGLFHEAFF. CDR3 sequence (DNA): TGTGCCAGCAGTTCCCCCGACAGGGGGCTTTTTCATGAAGCTTTCTTT.

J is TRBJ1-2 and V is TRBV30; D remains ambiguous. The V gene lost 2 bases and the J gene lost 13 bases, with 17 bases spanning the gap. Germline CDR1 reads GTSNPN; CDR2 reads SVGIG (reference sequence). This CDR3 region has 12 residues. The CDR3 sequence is CAWSSGTGAGTF. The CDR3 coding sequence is TGTGCCTGGAGTTCCGGAACCGGCGCGGGCACCTTC.

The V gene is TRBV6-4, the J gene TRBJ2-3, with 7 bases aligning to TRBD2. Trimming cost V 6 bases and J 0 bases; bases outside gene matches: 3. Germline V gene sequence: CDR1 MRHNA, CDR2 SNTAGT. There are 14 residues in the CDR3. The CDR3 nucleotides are TGTGCCAGCAGCGGCGGGAGTAGCACAGATACGCAGTATTTT. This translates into CASSGGSSTDTQYF.